This T cell receptor (beta chain) was recorded in a study of T cell changes during pregnancy in multiple sclerosis (dated 2019 in TCRdb). For the wider study: In women with multiple sclerosis, the researchers looked at how the T cell repertoire shifted as pregnancy progressed.

Comment on this clone: Its antigen is currently not known. Per-base qualities were not stored, and no clone one base away is much larger.

According to the germline V gene, CDR1 reads MRHNA and CDR2 reads SNTAGT. The junction shows trimming of 3 bases on V and 5 bases on J, and the gene matches do not reach 3 bases of it. There are 13 amino acids in the CDR3, from cysteine to phenylalanine inclusive. The only DNA kept is the CDR3, 39 bases in frame from the first base. To prepare the library, the immunoSEQ multiplex PCR assay was applied. TCRdb took over this immuneACCESS table, retaining in-frame rearrangements with V and J assigned. Such tables are incomplete; in checked studies, under half of the missing clones stem from an unresolved V gene, and the remainder is unexplained. This sample holds tens of thousands of clones; 91% were observed only once. The ten biggest clones cover under 0.9% of the sample.

This TCR came from a female donor in good health, enrolled as a control in a pregnancy study. The chain was built from TRBV6-4 and TRBJ1-1, with 7 bases aligning to TRBD1. The starting material was peripheral blood, obtained in the third trimester of pregnancy. At the DNA level, the sequence is TGTGCCAGCAGTGAAGCACAGGGGACTGAAGCTTTCTTT. It translates as CASSEAQGTEAFF.